The rows below give T cell receptor beta chains drawn from one sample of a study of cytomegalovirus exposure and HLA in healthy donors. Sequenced by immunoSEQ multiplex PCR; TCRdb stores in-frame clones only, minus some. The table records roughly 120,000 clones, around 88% of them present only once. Material for sequencing was PBMCs. The receptors were sampled from a young man in good health and CMV-seronegative. CDR3s include the opening cysteine and the closing phenylalanine or tryptophan. Fields, in order: clone size, V gene, J gene, D gene, CDR3 protein, CDR3 DNA. A D gene is named only where the DNA matches it firmly. Size tells how often a clone was seen (once, few, many) or the class of an expanded clone, and some rows leave it out.

clone size: .
V gene: TRBV28
J gene: TRBJ1-1
D gene: .
CDR3 protein: CASSFHRENTEAFF
CDR3 DNA: TGTGCCAGCAGTTTCCACAGGGAGAACACTGAAGCTTTCTTT

clone size: .
V gene: TRBV5-1
J gene: TRBJ2-1
D gene: .
CDR3 protein: CASSLYPGDDEQFF
CDR3 DNA: TGCGCCAGCAGCTTGTATCCAGGGGATGATGAGCAGTTCTTC

clone size: .
V gene: TRBV28
J gene: TRBJ1-1
D gene: .
CDR3 protein: CATQGNTEAFF
CDR3 DNA: TGTGCCACACAGGGGAACACTGAAGCTTTCTTT

clone size: once
V gene: TRBV28
J gene: TRBJ1-4
D gene: TRBD1
CDR3 protein: CASSERDRASEKLFF
CDR3 DNA: TGTGCCAGCAGTGAACGGGACAGGGCGAGTGAAAAACTGTTTTTT

clone size: .
V gene: TRBV28
J gene: TRBJ2-7
D gene: .
CDR3 protein: CASHSGETSYEQYF
CDR3 DNA: TGTGCCAGCCATAGCGGTGAGACCTCCTACGAGCAGTACTTC

clone size: .
V gene: TRBV19
J gene: TRBJ2-1
D gene: TRBD2
CDR3 protein: CASSIRTRYNEQFF
CDR3 DNA: TGTGCCAGTAGTATCCGGACTAGATACAATGAGCAGTTCTTC

clone size: .
V gene: TRBV5-4
J gene: TRBJ2-2
D gene: .
CDR3 protein: CASRELRSNTGELFF
CDR3 DNA: TGTGCCAGCAGGGAGTTGCGATCGAACACCGGGGAGCTGTTTTTT

clone size: few
V gene: TRBV7-2
J gene: TRBJ1-1
D gene: .
CDR3 protein: CASSSQGYTEAFF
CDR3 DNA: TGTGCCAGCAGCTCTCAGGGGTACACTGAAGCTTTCTTT

clone size: .
V gene: TRBV7-2
J gene: TRBJ2-1
D gene: .
CDR3 protein: CASSLEGLGYNEQFF
CDR3 DNA: TGTGCCAGCAGCTTAGAGGGGCTAGGATACAATGAGCAGTTCTTC

clone size: .
V gene: TRBV6-5
J gene: TRBJ2-1
D gene: .
CDR3 protein: CASSYMGLGDNEQFF
CDR3 DNA: TGTGCCAGCAGTTACATGGGTCTCGGGGACAATGAGCAGTTCTTC

clone size: .
V gene: TRBV6-1
J gene: TRBJ2-1
D gene: .
CDR3 protein: CASRTYSGPYNEQFF
CDR3 DNA: TGTGCCAGCAGGACATATAGCGGACCCTACAATGAGCAGTTCTTC

clone size: .
V gene: TRBV2
J gene: TRBJ2-2
D gene: TRBD1
CDR3 protein: CASRRDSSNTGELFF
CDR3 DNA: TGTGCCAGCAGACGGGACAGCTCGAACACCGGGGAGCTGTTTTTT

clone size: .
V gene: TRBV5-4
J gene: TRBJ2-7
D gene: TRBD1
CDR3 protein: CASSLQGASLRGQYF
CDR3 DNA: TGTGCCAGCAGCTTGCAGGGGGCAAGCCTACGAGGGCAGTACTTC

clone size: .
V gene: TRBV4-3
J gene: TRBJ1-2
D gene: .
CDR3 protein: CASSQGARASRNYGYTF
CDR3 DNA: TGCGCCAGCAGCCAGGGGGCCAGGGCCTCAAGGAACTATGGCTACACCTTC

clone size: .
V gene: TRBV6-1
J gene: TRBJ1-2
D gene: .
CDR3 protein: CASTQGAGDTYGYTF
CDR3 DNA: TGTGCCAGCACCCAAGGGGCAGGGGACACCTATGGCTACACCTTC

clone size: few
V gene: TRBV18
J gene: TRBJ1-5
D gene: .
CDR3 protein: CASSSLSGDQNIHQPQHF
CDR3 DNA: TGTGCCAGCTCCTCCTTGTCCGGGGATCAAAACATACATCAGCCCCAGCATTTT

clone size: .
V gene: TRBV18
J gene: TRBJ2-3
D gene: TRBD1
CDR3 protein: CASSPTQGPITDTQYF
CDR3 DNA: TGTGCCAGCTCACCCACACAGGGGCCCATCACAGATACGCAGTATTTT

clone size: .
V gene: TRBV28
J gene: TRBJ1-2
D gene: .
CDR3 protein: CASSLTTGYGYTF
CDR3 DNA: TGTGCCAGCAGTTTAACCACAGGGTATGGCTACACCTTC

clone size: .
V gene: TRBV27
J gene: TRBJ2-3
D gene: .
CDR3 protein: CASSPRTVRSTDTQYF
CDR3 DNA: TGTGCCAGCAGTCCTCGGACTGTTAGAAGCACAGATACGCAGTATTTT

clone size: .
V gene: TRBV7-2
J gene: TRBJ2-2
D gene: .
CDR3 protein: CASSTSGGELFF
CDR3 DNA: TGTGCCAGCAGCACCTCGGGCGGGGAGCTGTTTTTT

clone size: .
V gene: TRBV5-4
J gene: TRBJ2-4
D gene: TRBD2
CDR3 protein: CASSSWGTSRNIQYF
CDR3 DNA: TGTGCCAGCAGCTCCTGGGGGACTAGCCGAAACATTCAGTACTTC

clone size: few
V gene: TRBV30
J gene: TRBJ1-6
D gene: .
CDR3 protein: CAWMSGDNSPLHF
CDR3 DNA: TGTGCCTGGATGTCAGGGGACAATTCACCCCTCCACTTT

clone size: .
V gene: TRBV13
J gene: TRBJ2-3
D gene: .
CDR3 protein: CASSLTRTVNTDTQYF
CDR3 DNA: TGTGCCAGCAGCTTAACAAGGACAGTAAACACAGATACGCAGTATTTT

clone size: .
V gene: TRBV11-2
J gene: TRBJ2-1
D gene: TRBD2
CDR3 protein: CASSLRWLAGDNEQFF
CDR3 DNA: TGTGCCAGCAGCTTAAGGTGGCTAGCGGGGGACAATGAGCAGTTCTTC

clone size: .
V gene: TRBV28
J gene: TRBJ1-5
D gene: TRBD1
CDR3 protein: CASKIGQGMGQPQHF
CDR3 DNA: TGTGCCAGCAAAATAGGACAGGGTATGGGTCAGCCCCAGCATTTT

clone size: .
V gene: TRBV14
J gene: TRBJ2-7
D gene: TRBD1
CDR3 protein: CASSHLDRVDYEQYF
CDR3 DNA: TGTGCCAGCAGCCACCTGGACAGGGTAGATTACGAGCAGTACTTC

clone size: .
V gene: TRBV10-1
J gene: TRBJ2-6
D gene: .
CDR3 protein: CARHLVRSGANVLTF
CDR3 DNA: TGCGCCCGCCACTTGGTTCGGTCTGGGGCCAACGTCCTGACTTTC

clone size: .
V gene: TRBV6-4
J gene: TRBJ1-5
D gene: TRBD1
CDR3 protein: CASSDSGGTGQPQHF
CDR3 DNA: TGTGCCAGCAGTGACTCAGGAGGGACAGGTCAGCCCCAGCATTTT

clone size: .
V gene: TRBV27
J gene: TRBJ2-1
D gene: TRBD2
CDR3 protein: CASSLLGGGRVDEQFF
CDR3 DNA: TGTGCCAGCAGTTTATTAGGAGGCGGGAGGGTCGATGAGCAGTTCTTC

clone size: .
V gene: TRBV7-2
J gene: TRBJ2-5
D gene: TRBD1
CDR3 protein: CASSLGAGGETQYF
CDR3 DNA: TGTGCCAGCAGCTTAGGGGCAGGGGGAGAGACCCAGTACTTC

clone size: once
V gene: TRBV6-6
J gene: TRBJ1-1
D gene: TRBD1
CDR3 protein: CASSPLRTGAEAFF
CDR3 DNA: TGTGCCAGCAGTCCCCTCCGGACAGGGGCTGAAGCTTTCTTT

clone size: .
V gene: TRBV4-3
J gene: TRBJ2-1
D gene: TRBD1
CDR3 protein: CASSLQGQGYNEQFF
CDR3 DNA: TGCGCCAGCAGCCTCCAGGGACAGGGATACAATGAGCAGTTCTTC

clone size: .
V gene: TRBV6-1
J gene: TRBJ1-2
D gene: TRBD1
CDR3 protein: CASSLRTGLYGYTF
CDR3 DNA: TGTGCCAGCAGTTTACGGACAGGGCTCTATGGCTACACCTTC

clone size: once
V gene: TRBV19
J gene: TRBJ2-7
D gene: .
CDR3 protein: CASKDPGYEQYF
CDR3 DNA: TGTGCCAGTAAAGATCCGGGCTACGAGCAGTACTTC

clone size: .
V gene: TRBV28
J gene: TRBJ2-3
D gene: TRBD2
CDR3 protein: CASSLAGGPRDTQYF
CDR3 DNA: TGTGCCAGCAGTCTAGCGGGAGGGCCGAGAGATACGCAGTATTTT

clone size: few
V gene: TRBV19
J gene: TRBJ2-1
D gene: .
CDR3 protein: CASNRGGLNEQFF
CDR3 DNA: TGTGCCAGTAACAGGGGAGGACTCAATGAGCAGTTCTTC

clone size: .
V gene: TRBV28
J gene: TRBJ1-1
D gene: TRBD1
CDR3 protein: CASRSGGGGTEAFF
CDR3 DNA: TGTGCCAGCAGATCAGGGGGCGGTGGGACTGAAGCTTTCTTT

clone size: .
V gene: TRBV5-4
J gene: TRBJ2-1
D gene: .
CDR3 protein: CASSLGLGTSAYNEQFF
CDR3 DNA: TGTGCCAGCAGCTTGGGTCTTGGGACATCAGCCTACAATGAGCAGTTCTTC

clone size: .
V gene: TRBV7-2
J gene: TRBJ1-3
D gene: .
CDR3 protein: CASSLGYSGNTIYF
CDR3 DNA: TGTGCCAGCAGCTTGGGCTACTCTGGAAACACCATATATTTT

clone size: .
V gene: TRBV7-8
J gene: TRBJ2-6
D gene: .
CDR3 protein: CASPRGGANVLTF
CDR3 DNA: TGTGCCAGTCCCCGGGGGGGGGCCAACGTCCTGACTTTC

clone size: once
V gene: TRBV29-1
J gene: TRBJ1-2
D gene: TRBD1
CDR3 protein: CSVEESWDRVGYTF
CDR3 DNA: TGCAGCGTTGAAGAAAGTTGGGACAGGGTTGGCTACACCTTC

clone size: .
V gene: TRBV5-1
J gene: TRBJ2-2
D gene: .
CDR3 protein: CASSFRLASNTGELFF
CDR3 DNA: TGCGCCAGCAGCTTCCGTCTAGCGAGTAACACCGGGGAGCTGTTTTTT

clone size: .
V gene: TRBV2
J gene: TRBJ2-3
D gene: .
CDR3 protein: CASTKDRITDTQYF
CDR3 DNA: TGTGCCAGCACCAAGGACAGAATAACAGATACGCAGTATTTT

clone size: .
V gene: TRBV7-8
J gene: TRBJ2-1
D gene: .
CDR3 protein: CASSLGQNHNNEQFF
CDR3 DNA: TGTGCCAGCAGCTTAGGGCAGAATCATAACAATGAGCAGTTCTTC

clone size: .
V gene: TRBV6-1
J gene: TRBJ1-5
D gene: TRBD1
CDR3 protein: CASSEMGTGNQPQHF
CDR3 DNA: TGTGCCAGCAGTGAAATGGGGACAGGGAATCAGCCCCAGCATTTT